This is a list of T cell receptor beta chains from one sample in a study of blood T cell repertoires in COVID-19. The protocol was immunoSEQ multiplex PCR, while the TCRdb copy is restricted to in-frame clones and leaves out a portion. Of more than 140,000 clones in the sample, approximately 80% are singletons; the top ten hold about 6.8%. The sample comprised peripheral blood. The receptor source for this set is a woman in her 50s in a cohort sampled during active or convalescent COVID-19. Both conserved end residues are part of each CDR3. The order of the fields is clone size, D gene, V gene, J gene, CDR3 DNA, CDR3 protein. A D gene is named only where the DNA matches it firmly. Size values are once, few and many counts, or a class for expanded clones, and some rows have none.

many	.	TRBV5-1	TRBJ2-1	TGCGCCAGCGACCAGGGTGGGCGACACAATGAGCAGTTCTTC	CASDQGGRHNEQFF
.	TRBD1	TRBV5-1	TRBJ2-7	TGCGCCAGCAGCTACGAGGGACAGGGGCTATCCTACGAGCAGTACTTC	CASSYEGQGLSYEQYF
.	TRBD1	TRBV27	TRBJ2-7	TGTGCCAGCAGTTCCTCCGACAGGGACGAGCAGTACTTC	CASSSSDRDEQYF
.	.	TRBV12-3/TRBV12-4	TRBJ1-6	TGTGCCAGCAGTTTCAATCTCGGTTCACCCCTCCACTTT	CASSFNLGSPLHF
.	.	TRBV6-5	TRBJ2-7	TGTGCCACCGGGACATTCTCCTACGAGCAGTACTTC	CATGTFSYEQYF
.	TRBD2	TRBV5-8	TRBJ2-5	TGTGCCAGCAGCTTGGCGGTAGCGGGGACCCAAGAGACCCAGTACTTC	CASSLAVAGTQETQYF
.	TRBD1	TRBV27	TRBJ2-7	TGTGCCAGCAGTTTAGGGGCCGGGACAGTGCCCTACGAGCAGTACTTC	CASSLGAGTVPYEQYF
.	.	TRBV11-2	TRBJ2-7	TGTGCCAGCAGCTCCGACAGAGCCTACGAGCAGTACTTC	CASSSDRAYEQYF
.	.	TRBV16	TRBJ2-3	TGTGCCAGCAGCCAATATTTCAATCCCACAGATACGCAGTATTTT	CASSQYFNPTDTQYF
.	TRBD1	TRBV7-9	TRBJ2-7	TGTGCCAGCAGCTACATTCCCGGGACAGTAATCTCCTACGAGCAGTACTTC	CASSYIPGTVISYEQYF
.	.	TRBV18	TRBJ1-2	TGTGCCAGCTCACCACGCGAGGTGACCTATGGCTACACCTTC	CASSPREVTYGYTF
once	.	TRBV12-3/TRBV12-4	TRBJ1-1	TGTGCCAGCAGTTCTACAGGGATCACTGAAGCTTTCTTT	CASSSTGITEAFF
once	TRBD1	TRBV7-2	TRBJ2-6	TGTGCCAGCACCTCCGTCTCGGACAGGATAATCTCTGGGGCCAACGTCCTGACTTTC	CASTSVSDRIISGANVLTF
.	.	TRBV19	TRBJ1-5	TGTGCCAGTAGTGCCCCGGGAGTAAATCAGCCCCAGCATTTT	CASSAPGVNQPQHF
.	.	TRBV6-1	TRBJ1-3	TGTGCCAGCAGTGAAATCGGCCCTAGGAGCTACTCCTCTGGAAACACCATATATTTT	CASSEIGPRSYSSGNTIYF
once	.	TRBV7-6	TRBJ2-7	TGTGCCAGCAGCCCAGGCGGGCAAGGCTCCTACGAGCAGTACTTC	CASSPGGQGSYEQYF
.	.	TRBV29-1	TRBJ2-1	TGCAGCGTTGAACTGAGCGGAAGCTCCTACAATGAGCAGTTCTTC	CSVELSGSSYNEQFF
.	TRBD2	TRBV5-6	TRBJ2-3	TGTGCCAGCAGCATCACCGGGACTAGCGCGGGAGATACGCAGTATTTT	CASSITGTSAGDTQYF
.	TRBD1	TRBV7-3	TRBJ2-7	TGTGCCAGCAGCCGCGGTGGGGGACAGGGTAGCGAGCAGTACTTC	CASSRGGGQGSEQYF
.	TRBD2	TRBV6-2/TRBV6-3	TRBJ2-3	TGTGCCAGCAGCGGGGGGGCTAGCACAGATACGCAGTATTTT	CASSGGASTDTQYF
.	.	TRBV18	TRBJ1-2	TGTGCCAGCTCACCCTCCCCGGGGGGCGGCACATTAGGGGACTATGGCTACACCTTC	CASSPSPGGGTLGDYGYTF
few	.	TRBV24-1	TRBJ1-2	TGTGCCACCAGTGATTTCTACAGGACGGATGGCTACACCTTC	CATSDFYRTDGYTF
.	.	TRBV9	TRBJ1-3	TGTGCCAGCAGCGTGAAACCGGGACACGAATCTGGAAACACCATATATTTT	CASSVKPGHESGNTIYF
.	.	TRBV18	TRBJ1-1	TGTGCCAGCTCCCCAAGGGGGGGGCGAGCTGAAGCTTTCTTT	CASSPRGGRAEAFF
once	.	TRBV5-4	TRBJ1-1	TGTGCCAGCAGCTTCAACACTAAGGACACTGAAGCTTTCTTT	CASSFNTKDTEAFF
.	.	TRBV28	TRBJ2-7	TGTGCCAGCAGTCCCAGTCCAACAGGGATGCAGTACTTC	CASSPSPTGMQYF
.	TRBD1	TRBV27	TRBJ1-1	TGTGCCAGCAGTACCCTTTTTGCAGGGGGCAACACTGAAGCTTTCTTT	CASSTLFAGGNTEAFF
once	.	TRBV9	TRBJ2-2	TGTGCCAGCAGCCCGAGGGCCACCGGGGAGCTGTTTTTT	CASSPRATGELFF
.	.	TRBV3-1/TRBV3-2	TRBJ2-3	TGTGCCAGCGGAAAGGAGGTACTCACAGATACGCAGTATTTT	CASGKEVLTDTQYF
.	TRBD2	TRBV7-2	TRBJ2-7	TGTGCCAGCAGCCCTTCAAGGACTAGCGACGAGCAGTACTTC	CASSPSRTSDEQYF
.	TRBD2	TRBV7-2	TRBJ2-7	TGTGCCAGCAGTGTTCTAGCGGGGCCAGACTACGAGCAGTACTTC	CASSVLAGPDYEQYF
.	TRBD1	TRBV6-6	TRBJ1-4	TGTGCCAGCAGTTACCCAGGGACAGTAGACGGTGAAAAACTGTTTTTT	CASSYPGTVDGEKLFF
.	TRBD2	TRBV18	TRBJ2-7	TGTGCCAGCTCACCAAGGGAGACTAGCGGGGGGGATGGCGAGCAGTACTTC	CASSPRETSGGDGEQYF
.	.	TRBV7-6	TRBJ1-1	TGTGCCAGCAGCTTAGGGCCCACCCGAGGCACTGAAGCTTTCTTT	CASSLGPTRGTEAFF
.	TRBD2	TRBV5-5	TRBJ2-5	TGTGCCAGCAGCTTTAGCGGGGAAAACCAAGAGACCCAGTACTTC	CASSFSGENQETQYF
.	TRBD1	TRBV5-1	TRBJ2-5	TGCGCCAGCGGGCCTGGGGACAGGGACCAAGAGACCCAGTACTTC	CASGPGDRDQETQYF
.	.	TRBV6-5	TRBJ1-3	TGTGCCAGCCGACCTGAGGCACGTGGAAACACCATATATTTT	CASRPEARGNTIYF
.	.	TRBV7-9	TRBJ1-1	TGCGCCAGCAGCTTAGGGGGGGGCACTGAAGCTTTCTTT	CASSLGGGTEAFF
.	.	TRBV12-3/TRBV12-4	TRBJ1-2	TGTGCCAGCAGTCTAGGGGGAGTTGGCTACACCTTC	CASSLGGVGYTF
.	.	TRBV25-1	TRBJ2-2	TGTGCCAGCAGTGAGGACAGACTCACCGGGGAGCTGTTTTTT	CASSEDRLTGELFF
.	.	TRBV28	TRBJ2-5	TGTGCCAGCAGTCTCCCGACAGGCCGCGGACGGGAGACCCAGTACTTC	CASSLPTGRGRETQYF
.	TRBD2	TRBV6-5	TRBJ2-1	TGTGCCAGCATAAGCGGGGGGGCGGGAGGCAATGAGCAGTTCTTC	CASISGGAGGNEQFF
.	.	TRBV5-4	TRBJ2-5	TGTGCCAGCAGCTCCGTGCTAGCCAAAGAGACCCAGTACTTC	CASSSVLAKETQYF
.	.	TRBV6-5	TRBJ1-1	TGTGCCAGCAGCCTGACAGGAGTCATGAACACTGAAGCTTTCTTT	CASSLTGVMNTEAFF
.	.	TRBV3-1/TRBV3-2	TRBJ1-2	TGTGCCAGCAGCCAAGGAGCGCGAGGCTACACCTTC	CASSQGARGYTF
.	.	TRBV24-1	TRBJ1-2	.	CATSDLSGQGHTF
.	TRBD2	TRBV4-3	TRBJ2-3	TGCGCCAGCAGCCAAGCTAGCGGGGGACTCACAGATACGCAGTATTTT	CASSQASGGLTDTQYF
.	TRBD1	TRBV29-1	TRBJ2-1	TGCAGCGTTGAGGGGGGAACGACAGGGGCTGGGTTTAGCTCCTACAATGAGCAGTTCTTC	CSVEGGTTGAGFSSYNEQFF
.	.	TRBV15	TRBJ1-2	TGTGCCACCAGCAGAGATTCCGAGGAATATAACTATGGCTACACCTTC	CATSRDSEEYNYGYTF
.	.	TRBV5-1	TRBJ2-2	TGCGCCAGCAGCCACCTAGCCGTCAACACCGGGGAGCTGTTTTTT	CASSHLAVNTGELFF
.	.	TRBV21-1	TRBJ1-2	TGTGCCAGCAGCGGCCGGGACAGACCTGACCGAGGCTATGGCTACACCTTC	CASSGRDRPDRGYGYTF
.	.	TRBV13	TRBJ1-4	TGTGCCAGCAGCTTAGTAGGGGGACGTAATGAAAAACTGTTTTTT	CASSLVGGRNEKLFF
.	.	TRBV4-3	TRBJ1-3	TGCGCCAGCAGCCAAGGGTGGGGAGGGCCGTCTGGAAACACCATATATTTT	CASSQGWGGPSGNTIYF
.	TRBD2	TRBV5-1	TRBJ2-1	TGCGCCAGCAGCTTGGCCTTTAGCGGGGGGCCGGGTGAGCAGTTCTTC	CASSLAFSGGPGEQFF
.	.	TRBV18	TRBJ1-1	TGTGCCAGCTCGCCACTCAGGGAGGCTGAAGCTTTCTTT	CASSPLREAEAFF
.	.	TRBV6-5	TRBJ1-2	TGTGCCAGCAGGACAACAGCAAACTATGGCTACACCTTC	CASRTTANYGYTF
.	TRBD2	TRBV5-1	TRBJ2-5	TGCGCCAGCAGCCAGCCGGGACTAGCGGGGGAGACCCAGTACTTC	CASSQPGLAGETQYF
.	.	TRBV7-2	TRBJ1-2	TGTGCCAGCAGCCCTGACAGGAAGAGTGGCTATGGCTACACCTTC	CASSPDRKSGYGYTF
.	TRBD2	TRBV27	TRBJ2-5	TGTGCCAGCAGTTTATGGGGCGGGGGGGCCGTAGAGACCCAGTACTTC	CASSLWGGGAVETQYF
.	.	TRBV11-2	TRBJ1-5	TGTGCCAGCAGCCTGGGACTGCTCAATCAGCCCCAGCATTTT	CASSLGLLNQPQHF